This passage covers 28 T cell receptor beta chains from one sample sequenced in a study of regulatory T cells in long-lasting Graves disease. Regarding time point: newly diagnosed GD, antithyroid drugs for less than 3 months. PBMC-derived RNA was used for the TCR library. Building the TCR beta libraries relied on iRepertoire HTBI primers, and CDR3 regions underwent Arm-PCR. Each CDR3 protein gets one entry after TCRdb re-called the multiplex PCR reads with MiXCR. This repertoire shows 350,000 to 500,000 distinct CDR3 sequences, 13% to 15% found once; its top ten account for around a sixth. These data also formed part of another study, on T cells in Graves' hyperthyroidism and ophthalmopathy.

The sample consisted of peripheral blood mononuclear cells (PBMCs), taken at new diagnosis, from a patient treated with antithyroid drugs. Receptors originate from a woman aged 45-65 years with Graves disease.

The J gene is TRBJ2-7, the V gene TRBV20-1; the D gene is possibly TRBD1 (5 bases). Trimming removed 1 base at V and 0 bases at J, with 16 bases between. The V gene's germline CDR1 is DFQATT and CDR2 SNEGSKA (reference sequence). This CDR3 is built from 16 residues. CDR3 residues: CSARGPLGETSYEQYF. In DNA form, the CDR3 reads TGCAGTGCTAGAGGGCCCCTAGGGGAAACCTCCTACGAGCAGTACTTC.

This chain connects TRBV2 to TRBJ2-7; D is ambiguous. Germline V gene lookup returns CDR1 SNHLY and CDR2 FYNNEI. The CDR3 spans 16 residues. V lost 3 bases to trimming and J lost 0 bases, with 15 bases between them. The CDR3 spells CASSEIPSASSYEQYF. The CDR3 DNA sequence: TGTGCCAGCAGTGAGATTCCGAGTGCCAGCTCCTACGAGCAGTACTTC.

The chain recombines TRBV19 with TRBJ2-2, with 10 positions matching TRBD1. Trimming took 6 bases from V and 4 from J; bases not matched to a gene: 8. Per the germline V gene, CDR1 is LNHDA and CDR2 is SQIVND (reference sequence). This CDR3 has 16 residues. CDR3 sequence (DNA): TGTGCCAGTAGGATTCAGGGACAGGGGTTCACCGGGGAGCTGTTTTTT. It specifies CASRIQGQGFTGELFF. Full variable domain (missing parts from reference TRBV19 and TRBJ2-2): DGGITQSPKYLFRKEGQNVTLSCEQNLNHDAMYWYRQDPGQGLRLIYYSQIVNDFQKGDIAEGYSVSREKKESFPLTVTSAQKNPTAFYLCASRIQGQGFTGELFFGEGSRLTVL.

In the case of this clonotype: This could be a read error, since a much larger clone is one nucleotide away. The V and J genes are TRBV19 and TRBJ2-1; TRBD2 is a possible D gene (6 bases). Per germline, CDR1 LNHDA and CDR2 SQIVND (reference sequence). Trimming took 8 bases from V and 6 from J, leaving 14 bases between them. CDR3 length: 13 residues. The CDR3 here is CASLGGTCNEQFF. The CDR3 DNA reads TGTGCCAGTCTTGGCGGGACCTGCAATGAGCAGTTCTTC.

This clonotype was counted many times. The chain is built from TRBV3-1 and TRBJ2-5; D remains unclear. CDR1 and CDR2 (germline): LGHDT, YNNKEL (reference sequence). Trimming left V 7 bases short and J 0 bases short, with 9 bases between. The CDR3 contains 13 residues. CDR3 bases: TGTGCCAGCAACTCGGCGTACCAAGAGACCCAGTACTTC. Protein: CASNSAYQETQYF.

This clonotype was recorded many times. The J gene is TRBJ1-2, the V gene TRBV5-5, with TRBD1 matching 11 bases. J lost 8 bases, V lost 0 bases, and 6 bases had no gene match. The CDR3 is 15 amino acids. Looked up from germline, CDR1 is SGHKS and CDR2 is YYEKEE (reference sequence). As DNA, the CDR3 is TGTGCCAGCAGCTTGGAAGGACAGGGGGCGCGCGGCTACACCTTC. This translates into CASSLEGQGARGYTF.

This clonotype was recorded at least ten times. The CDR3 DNA follows: TGTGCCAGCAGCTTTGGGTCCGTCGGGACAGGGAGAGAGAATGAGCAGTTCTTC. It encodes CASSFGSVGTGRENEQFF. This chain connects TRBV11-2 to TRBJ2-1; 9 bases are a match to TRBD1. The V gene's germline CDR1 is SGHAT and CDR2 FQNNGV. With 3 bases clipped from V and 7 bases from J, the junction kept 16 bases outside the gene matches. CDR3 length: 18 amino acids. The full variable domain, rest sourced from reference TRBV11-2 and TRBJ2-1, is EAGVAQSPRYKIIEKRQSVAFWCNPISGHATLYWYQQILGQGPKLLIQFQNNGVVDDSQLPKDRFSAERLKGVDSTLKIQPAKLEDSAVYLCASSFGSVGTGRENEQFFGPGTRLTVL.

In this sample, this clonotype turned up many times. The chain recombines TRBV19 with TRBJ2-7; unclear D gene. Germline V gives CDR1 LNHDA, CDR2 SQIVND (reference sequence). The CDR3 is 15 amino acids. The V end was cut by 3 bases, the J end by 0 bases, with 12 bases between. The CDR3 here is CASSMGLVPSYEQYF. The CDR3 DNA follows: TGTGCCAGTAGTATGGGCCTAGTCCCCTCCTACGAGCAGTACTTC.

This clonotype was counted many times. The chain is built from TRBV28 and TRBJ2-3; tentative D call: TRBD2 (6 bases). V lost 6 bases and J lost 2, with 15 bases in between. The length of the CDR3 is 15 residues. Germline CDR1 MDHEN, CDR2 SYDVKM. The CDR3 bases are TGTGCCAGCAGGGAACTAGCCGCCAACACAGATACGCAGTATTTT. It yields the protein CASRELAANTDTQYF.

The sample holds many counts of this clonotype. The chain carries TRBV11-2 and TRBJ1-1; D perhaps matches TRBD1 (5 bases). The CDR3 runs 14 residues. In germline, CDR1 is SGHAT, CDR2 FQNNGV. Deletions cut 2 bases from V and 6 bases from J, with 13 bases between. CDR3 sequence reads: CASSLLEGLSEAFF. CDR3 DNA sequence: TGTGCCAGCAGCTTACTGGAGGGACTTTCTGAAGCTTTCTTT.

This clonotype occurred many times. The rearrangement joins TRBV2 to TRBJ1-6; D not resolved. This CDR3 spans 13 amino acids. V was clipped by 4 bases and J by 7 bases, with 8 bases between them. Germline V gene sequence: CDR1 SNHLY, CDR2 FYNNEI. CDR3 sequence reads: CASSVRQNSPLHF. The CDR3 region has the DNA TGTGCCAGCAGTGTTCGGCAGAATTCACCCCTCCACTTT.

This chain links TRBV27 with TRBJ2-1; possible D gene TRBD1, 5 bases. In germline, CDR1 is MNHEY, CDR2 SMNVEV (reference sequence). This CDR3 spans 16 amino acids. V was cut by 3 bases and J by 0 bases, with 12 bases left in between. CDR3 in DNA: TGTGCCAGCAGTTTTTCAGGGCCAAGCTCCTACAATGAGCAGTTCTTC. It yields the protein CASSFSGPSSYNEQFF.

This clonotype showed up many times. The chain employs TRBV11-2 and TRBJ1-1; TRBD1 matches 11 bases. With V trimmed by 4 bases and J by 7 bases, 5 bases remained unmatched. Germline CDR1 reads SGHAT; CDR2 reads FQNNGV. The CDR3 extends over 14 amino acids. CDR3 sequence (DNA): TGTGCCAGCAGCTCCCGGACAGGGGGCTTTGAAGCTTTCTTT. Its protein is CASSSRTGGFEAFF.

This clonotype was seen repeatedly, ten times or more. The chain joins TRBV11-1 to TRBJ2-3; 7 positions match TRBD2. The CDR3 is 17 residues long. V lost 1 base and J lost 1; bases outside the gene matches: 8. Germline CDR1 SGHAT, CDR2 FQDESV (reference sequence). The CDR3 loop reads CASSLVPSGYGTDTQYF. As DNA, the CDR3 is TGTGCCAGCAGCTTAGTTCCTAGCGGTTATGGCACAGATACGCAGTATTTT. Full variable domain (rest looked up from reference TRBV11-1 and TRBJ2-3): EAEVAQSPRYKITEKSQAVAFWCDPISGHATLYWYRQILGQGPELLVQFQDESVVDDSQLPKDRFSAERLKGVDSTLKIQPAELGDSAMYLCASSLVPSGYGTDTQYFGPGTRLTVL.

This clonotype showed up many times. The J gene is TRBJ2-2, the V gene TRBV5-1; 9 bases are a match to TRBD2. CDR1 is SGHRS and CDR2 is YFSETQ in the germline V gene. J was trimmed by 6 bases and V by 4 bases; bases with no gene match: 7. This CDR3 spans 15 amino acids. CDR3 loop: CASSPRTSVPGELFF. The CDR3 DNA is TGCGCCAGCAGCCCAAGGACTAGCGTTCCCGGGGAGCTGTTTTTT.

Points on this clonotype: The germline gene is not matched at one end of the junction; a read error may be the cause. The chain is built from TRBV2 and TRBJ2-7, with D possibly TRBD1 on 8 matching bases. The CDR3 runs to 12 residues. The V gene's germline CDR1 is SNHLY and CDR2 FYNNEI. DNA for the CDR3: TGTGCCAGTACAGGGGGGGCCTACGAGCAGTGCTTC. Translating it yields CASTGGAYEQCF.

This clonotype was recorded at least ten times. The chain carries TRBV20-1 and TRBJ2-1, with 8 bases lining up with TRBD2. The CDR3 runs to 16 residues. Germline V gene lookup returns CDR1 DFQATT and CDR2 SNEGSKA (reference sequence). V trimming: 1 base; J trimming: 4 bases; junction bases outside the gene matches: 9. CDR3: CSARGDGAGEYNEQFF. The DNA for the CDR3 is TGCAGTGCTAGAGGGGACGGAGCGGGGGAATACAATGAGCAGTTCTTC.

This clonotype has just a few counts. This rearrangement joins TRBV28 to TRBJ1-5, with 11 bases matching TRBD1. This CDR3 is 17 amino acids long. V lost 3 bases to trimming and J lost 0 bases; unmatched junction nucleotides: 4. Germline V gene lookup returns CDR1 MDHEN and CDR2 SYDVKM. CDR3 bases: TGTGCCAGCAGTTTGGACAGGGGGCTGGATAGCAATCAGCCCCAGCATTTT. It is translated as CASSLDRGLDSNQPQHF.

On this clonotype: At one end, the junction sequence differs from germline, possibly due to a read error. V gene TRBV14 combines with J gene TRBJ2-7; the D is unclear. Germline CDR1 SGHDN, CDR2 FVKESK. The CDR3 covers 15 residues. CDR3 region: CASGQGAQSTYEQYF. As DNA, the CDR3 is TGTGCCAGCGGCCAAGGAGCACAGAGCACCTACGAGCAGTACTTC.

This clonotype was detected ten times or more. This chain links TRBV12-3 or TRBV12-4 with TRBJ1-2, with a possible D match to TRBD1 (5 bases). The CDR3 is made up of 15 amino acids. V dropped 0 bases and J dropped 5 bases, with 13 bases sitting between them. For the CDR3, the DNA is TGTGCCAGCAGTTTAGCGCAAGGGGCTTGGTATGGCTACACCTTC. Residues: CASSLAQGAWYGYTF.

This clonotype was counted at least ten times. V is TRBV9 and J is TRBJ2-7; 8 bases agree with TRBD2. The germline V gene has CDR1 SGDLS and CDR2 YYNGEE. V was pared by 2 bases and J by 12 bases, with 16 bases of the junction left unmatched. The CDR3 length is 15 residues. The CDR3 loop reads CASSVVAAGVRGRYF. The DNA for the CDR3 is TGTGCCAGCAGCGTTGTGGCAGCGGGAGTACGCGGTCGGTACTTC.

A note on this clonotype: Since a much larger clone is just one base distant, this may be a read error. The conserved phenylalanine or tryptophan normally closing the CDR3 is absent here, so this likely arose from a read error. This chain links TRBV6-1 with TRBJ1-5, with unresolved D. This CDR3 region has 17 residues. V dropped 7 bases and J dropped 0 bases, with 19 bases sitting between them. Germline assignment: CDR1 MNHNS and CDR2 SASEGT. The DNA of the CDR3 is TGTGCCAGCACACCCATGGACGGCCATTATAGCAATCAGCCCCAGCATCTT. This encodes CASTPMDGHYSNQPQHL.

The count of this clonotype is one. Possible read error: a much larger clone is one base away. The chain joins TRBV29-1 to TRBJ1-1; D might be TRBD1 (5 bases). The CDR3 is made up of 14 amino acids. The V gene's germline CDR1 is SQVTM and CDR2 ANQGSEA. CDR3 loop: CSISQGAGNTEASF. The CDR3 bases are TGCAGTATCAGCCAGGGAGCGGGGAACACTGAAGCTTCCTTT.

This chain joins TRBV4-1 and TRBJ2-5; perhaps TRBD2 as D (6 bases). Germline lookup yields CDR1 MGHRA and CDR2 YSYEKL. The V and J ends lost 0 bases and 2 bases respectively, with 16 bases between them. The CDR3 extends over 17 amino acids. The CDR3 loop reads CASSQDLSGRAQETQYF. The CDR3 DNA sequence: TGCGCCAGCAGCCAAGATCTCTCCGGGAGAGCACAAGAGACCCAGTACTTC.

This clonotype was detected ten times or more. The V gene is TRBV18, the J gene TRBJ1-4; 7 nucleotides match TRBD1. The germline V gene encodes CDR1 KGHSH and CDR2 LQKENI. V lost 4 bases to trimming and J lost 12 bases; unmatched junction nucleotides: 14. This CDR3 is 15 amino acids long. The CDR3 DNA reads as TGTGCCAGCTCACGGGGACAGAAGGGGTTCGTTGAACTGTTTTTT. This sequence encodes CASSRGQKGFVELFF.

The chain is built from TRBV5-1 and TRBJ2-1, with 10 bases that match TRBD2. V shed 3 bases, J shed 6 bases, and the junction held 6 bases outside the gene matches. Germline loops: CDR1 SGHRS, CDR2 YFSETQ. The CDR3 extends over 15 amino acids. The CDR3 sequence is CASSWTSGPPNEQFF. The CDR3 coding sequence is TGCGCCAGCAGCTGGACTAGCGGCCCCCCCAATGAGCAGTTCTTC.

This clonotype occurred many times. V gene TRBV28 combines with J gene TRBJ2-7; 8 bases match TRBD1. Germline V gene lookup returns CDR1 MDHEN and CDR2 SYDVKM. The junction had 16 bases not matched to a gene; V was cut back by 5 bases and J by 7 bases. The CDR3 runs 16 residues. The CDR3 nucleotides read TGTGCCAGCAGTACTACTGGGACAGGACGGTTGGGGGAGCAGTACTTC. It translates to CASSTTGTGRLGEQYF.

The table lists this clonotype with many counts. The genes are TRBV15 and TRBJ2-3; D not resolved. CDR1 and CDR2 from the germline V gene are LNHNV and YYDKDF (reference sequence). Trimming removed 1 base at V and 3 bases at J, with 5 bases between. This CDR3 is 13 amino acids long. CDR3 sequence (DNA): TGTGCCACCAGCAGAGCGGCAACAGATACGCAGTATTTT. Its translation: CATSRAATDTQYF.